The entry that follows covers one TCR beta chain sequence. Unique molecular identifiers were attached to individual cDNA molecules. TCRdb re-called the 5' RACE reads through MiXCR, storing one row per CDR3 protein. The table lists about 34,000 distinct CDR3 sequences, less than 8% of them singletons. This record belongs to a study of early T cells in non-severe SARS-CoV-2 infection. The ends were cut back, 3 bases at V and 4 bases at J, with 6 bases in the middle. Germline V CDR1 and CDR2: SEHNR, FQNEAQ (reference sequence). The CDR3 has 12 residues. This clonotype originated in an adult who was a healthcare worker with PCR-confirmed SARS-CoV-2 infection or an uninfected control (not recorded which). The genes are TRBV7-9 and TRBJ1-1; D gene unclear. Sequenced sample: whole blood. The DNA of the CDR3 is TGTGCCAGCAGCTTCGACGCCACTGAAGCTTTCTTT. It is translated as CASSFDATEAFF.